This T cell receptor beta chain was retrieved from a study of shared clonotypes between healthy human individuals. CDR3 length: 13 residues. CDR1 and CDR2 (germline): LNHDA, SQIVND (reference sequence). V was pared by 5 bases and J by 5 bases, with 13 bases between. General observations from the study: Specimens sampled were limited to blood, with tissue repertoires likely differing.

As for this clone: Its target is unknown.

The table came from immunoSEQ multiplex PCR; TCRdb's copy has only in-frame clones and leaves some out. The sample has a few million clones, about 90% seen once. The sequencing input was naive CD4+ T cells from PBMCs. Subset noted: CD45RA+ positively selected. The gene calls are TRBV19 and TRBJ2-7; D may correspond to TRBD1 or TRBD2 (6 bases each). The receptor was derived from a man younger than 35 in good health. Some clones in this sample may be carry-over from other donors' samples. In nucleotides, the CDR3 is TGTGCCAGTAGTGTTCTAGGGGGGCACGAGCAGTACTTC. Protein product: CASSVLGGHEQYF.